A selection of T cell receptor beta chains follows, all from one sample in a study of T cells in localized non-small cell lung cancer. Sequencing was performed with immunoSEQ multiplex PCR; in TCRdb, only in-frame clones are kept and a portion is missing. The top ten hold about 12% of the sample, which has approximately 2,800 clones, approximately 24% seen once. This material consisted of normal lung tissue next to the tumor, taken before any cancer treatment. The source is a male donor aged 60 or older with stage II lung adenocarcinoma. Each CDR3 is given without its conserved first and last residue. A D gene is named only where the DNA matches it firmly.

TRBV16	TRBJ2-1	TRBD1	ASSQRDSGNEQF
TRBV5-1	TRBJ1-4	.	ASSLEKGSEKLF
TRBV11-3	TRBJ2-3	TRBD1	ASSTPTGEDTQY
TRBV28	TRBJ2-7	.	ASSLLRAYEQY
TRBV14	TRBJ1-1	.	ASSHGRQVNRANTEAF
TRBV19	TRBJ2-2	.	ASIQGGTGELF
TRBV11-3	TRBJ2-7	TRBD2	ASSLEQGAGLAIYEQY
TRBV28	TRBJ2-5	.	ASIPQGQETQY
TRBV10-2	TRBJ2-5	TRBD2	ATSLSGRQETQY
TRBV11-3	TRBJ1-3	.	ASSSPQVSGNTIY
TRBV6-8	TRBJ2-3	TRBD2	AIRLAGETDTQY
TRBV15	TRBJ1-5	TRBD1	ATSRDRVYSNQPQH
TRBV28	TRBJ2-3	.	ASSFQAGSDTQY
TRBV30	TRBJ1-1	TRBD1	AWSASQGYTEAF
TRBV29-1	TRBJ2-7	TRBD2	SVLAGASYEQY
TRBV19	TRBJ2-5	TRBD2	ASSRSSGRAVSGETQY
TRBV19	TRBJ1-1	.	ASHLGGTEAF
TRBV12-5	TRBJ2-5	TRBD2	ASAWGGPQETQY
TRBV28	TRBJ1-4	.	ASSLQQLGGGGEKLF
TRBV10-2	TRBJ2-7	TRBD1	ASSLDRGLEQY
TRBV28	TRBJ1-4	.	ASSSHAREKLF
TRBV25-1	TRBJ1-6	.	ASHPTSNSPLH
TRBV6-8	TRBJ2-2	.	ASTGWGGTGELF
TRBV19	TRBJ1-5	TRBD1	ASKGQGASNQPQH
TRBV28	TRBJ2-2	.	ASSFLGADTGELF